This T cell receptor beta chain was identified during a study of T cell changes during pregnancy in multiple sclerosis (dated by TCRdb to between 2017 and 2020). About the study as a whole: The study examined how the T cell repertoire changed over the course of pregnancy in women with multiple sclerosis.

Library prep was done by the immunoSEQ multiplex PCR assay. TCRdb carries this immuneACCESS record with in-frame sequences only. Its versions omit some clonotypes, under half of them owing to an unresolved V gene in the studies checked, with the rest unexplained. Counted in this sample were 50,000 to 65,000 clones; 80% to 95% of them appeared once. Together, the top ten hold about 5.8% of the sample. Concerning this clone: Its antigen is still unknown. The input lacks base qualities; no much larger clone sits a single base away.

Counted from cysteine to phenylalanine, this CDR3 has 14 amino acids. Only the CDR3 region is kept as DNA, spanning 42 bases read in frame from base 1. Clipping removes 0 bases from V and 3 bases from J, with 2 as the unmatched junction base count. CDR1 and CDR2, per the germline V gene, are SGHDT and YYEEEE. This TCR derives from a female donor in good health, enrolled as a control in a pregnancy study. The sequence links TRBV5-6 to TRBJ2-7; TRBD2 matches 8 bases in the middle. The sample consisted of peripheral blood, taken in the third trimester of pregnancy. The nucleotide sequence is given as TGTGCCAGCAGCTTGGGGACTAGCTTCTACGAGCAGTACTTC. The resulting protein is CASSLGTSFYEQYF.